Listed below are T cell receptor beta chains from one sample, sequenced in a study of a mutant IDH1 vaccine in newly diagnosed glioma. For these TCRs, the target antigens are not known. The repertoire was sequenced with immunoSEQ multiplex PCR; TCRdb's copy has only in-frame clones and lacks some. The sample carries about 45,000 clones, approximately 92% recorded once. The sequences come from PBMCs, collected from a glioma patient whose treatment included an IDH1 peptide vaccine. The receptors derive from a man in his fifties with glioma. CDR3s include the opening cysteine and the closing phenylalanine or tryptophan. Each record gives: D gene, J gene, CDR3 length, clone size, V gene, CDR3 DNA, CDR3 protein. The D gene is left open where the match is weak. Rows give clone size only sometimes, using once, few, many, or a class for an expanded clone.

D: NA
J: TRBJ2-5
length: 16
size: once
V: TRBV7-9
DNA: TGTGCCAGCAGCTTCCTTTCGGGGATGGGCCAAGAGACCCAGTACTTC
CDR3: CASSFLSGMGQETQYF

D: NA
J: TRBJ2-7
length: 15
size: once
V: TRBV27
DNA: TGTGCCAGCAGTTTCTTGGGACATCCTCGCTACGAGCAGTACTTC
CDR3: CASSFLGHPRYEQYF

D: NA
J: TRBJ1-4
length: 15
size: few
V: TRBV25-1
DNA: TGTGCCAGCAGTGAACCCCAGGGATTCGGTGAAAAACTGTTTTTT
CDR3: CASSEPQGFGEKLFF

D: NA
J: TRBJ2-2
length: 13
size: NA
V: TRBV30
DNA: TGTGCCTGGAGTGGGACGTTTCACGGGGAGCTGTTTTTT
CDR3: CAWSGTFHGELFF

D: NA
J: TRBJ1-4
length: 13
size: NA
V: TRBV28
DNA: TGTGCCAGCAGTGGGGGAGGAGGGGAAAAACTGTTTTTT
CDR3: CASSGGGGEKLFF

D: NA
J: TRBJ1-2
length: 17
size: NA
V: TRBV18
DNA: TGTGCCAGCTCACCATTGGCAGAGAGCGCCCCGGGGTATGGCTACACCTTC
CDR3: CASSPLAESAPGYGYTF

D: NA
J: TRBJ1-5
length: 13
size: NA
V: TRBV6-1
DNA: TGTGCCAGCAGAACCGGGGGGTCTCAGCCCCAGCATTTT
CDR3: CASRTGGSQPQHF

D: NA
J: TRBJ2-1
length: 13
size: NA
V: TRBV7-9
DNA: TGTGCCAGCAGCTTAGCAAGGCGTACTGAGCAGTTCTTC
CDR3: CASSLARRTEQFF

D: TRBD2
J: TRBJ2-7
length: 16
size: NA
V: TRBV5-4
DNA: TGTGCCAGCAGCTTGGCCCCTGCGGGAGACACCTACGAGCAGTACTTC
CDR3: CASSLAPAGDTYEQYF

D: TRBD1
J: TRBJ2-3
length: 16
size: NA
V: TRBV5-6
DNA: TGTGCCAGCAGCTCCCTGTGGACAGGGGAATTAGATACGCAGTATTTT
CDR3: CASSSLWTGELDTQYF

D: NA
J: TRBJ2-7
length: 13
size: NA
V: TRBV19
DNA: TGTGCCAGTAGTCTGGGGGCGGCCGGCGAGCAGTACTTC
CDR3: CASSLGAAGEQYF

D: NA
J: TRBJ1-2
length: 13
size: NA
V: TRBV2
DNA: TGTGCCAGCAAGTCTCGGCTGCGGGACGGCTACACCTTC
CDR3: CASKSRLRDGYTF

D: TRBD1
J: TRBJ2-1
length: 16
size: NA
V: TRBV10-1
DNA: TGCGCCAGCAGTGGCGGTGCCGGGACAGGGGGCGATGAGCAGTTCTTC
CDR3: CASSGGAGTGGDEQFF

D: NA
J: TRBJ1-2
length: 15
size: NA
V: TRBV25-1
DNA: TGTGCCAGCAGTGAATCCGGCAGGGCCCTCTATGGCTACACCTTC
CDR3: CASSESGRALYGYTF

D: NA
J: TRBJ2-7
length: 14
size: NA
V: TRBV4-2
DNA: TGTGCCAGCAGCGCCCGGGACACCTCCTACGAGCAGTACTTC
CDR3: CASSARDTSYEQYF

D: NA
J: TRBJ1-3
length: 15
size: NA
V: TRBV4-1
DNA: TGCGCCAGCAGCCAAGATCTGAGCTCTGGAAACACCATATATTTT
CDR3: CASSQDLSSGNTIYF

D: NA
J: TRBJ1-4
length: 17
size: NA
V: TRBV4-2
DNA: TGTGCCAGCAGCCATCTCGGAGAAGGGGGGACTAATGAAAAACTGTTTTTT
CDR3: CASSHLGEGGTNEKLFF

D: NA
J: TRBJ1-1
length: 15
size: NA
V: TRBV4-3
DNA: TGCGCCAGCAGCGGGGGGGGGTTTGGAAACACTGAAGCTTTCTTT
CDR3: CASSGGGFGNTEAFF

D: TRBD1
J: TRBJ2-7
length: 16
size: NA
V: TRBV7-8
DNA: TGTGCCAGCAGCTTCATTACAGGGGGGAAATCCTACGAGCAGTACTTC
CDR3: CASSFITGGKSYEQYF

D: NA
J: TRBJ1-5
length: 16
size: NA
V: TRBV6-8
DNA: TGTGCCGCAGGCGGGGGGGACACCGTTAGCAATCAGCCCCAGCATTTT
CDR3: CAAGGGDTVSNQPQHF

D: NA
J: TRBJ2-7
length: 16
size: NA
V: TRBV7-9
DNA: TGTGCCAGCAGCGTAGTGGGGACCCAAAGCTCCTACGAGCAGTACTTC
CDR3: CASSVVGTQSSYEQYF

D: NA
J: TRBJ1-4
length: 13
size: NA
V: TRBV6-1
DNA: TGTGCCAGCAGTGTTGGGGAGGTTGAAAAACTGTTTTTT
CDR3: CASSVGEVEKLFF

D: NA
J: TRBJ2-4
length: 15
size: few
V: TRBV6-5
DNA: TGTGCCAGCAGGGAGAAAAACCTAGCCAAAAACATTCAGTACTTC
CDR3: CASREKNLAKNIQYF

D: TRBD2
J: TRBJ2-3
length: 17
size: few
V: TRBV7-6
DNA: TGTGCCAGCAGCTACCTTGGGGGAGGGACTAGCACAGATACGCAGTATTTT
CDR3: CASSYLGGGTSTDTQYF

D: TRBD1
J: TRBJ1-1
length: 15
size: NA
V: TRBV15
DNA: TGTGCCACCAGCAGACCGAGGACAGGGAACACTGAAGCTTTCTTT
CDR3: CATSRPRTGNTEAFF

D: NA
J: TRBJ2-1
length: 15
size: NA
V: TRBV15
DNA: TGTGCCACCAGCAGAGACGGTGCCTCCTACAATGAGCAGTTCTTC
CDR3: CATSRDGASYNEQFF

D: TRBD2
J: TRBJ2-5
length: 15
size: NA
V: TRBV7-9
DNA: TGTGCCAGCAGCTTAGGGATCCAGGGACTAGCGGGGCGTTACTTC
CDR3: CASSLGIQGLAGRYF

D: TRBD1
J: TRBJ1-1
length: 15
size: NA
V: TRBV7-3
DNA: TGTGCCAGCAGCTTAAGAGCAGGGGGGAACACTGAAGCTTTCTTT
CDR3: CASSLRAGGNTEAFF

D: TRBD2
J: TRBJ2-7
length: 18
size: few
V: TRBV5-1
DNA: TGCGCCAGCAGCTTTCCCGCTAGCGGGAGGGCAAACCGCTACGAGCAGTACTTC
CDR3: CASSFPASGRANRYEQYF

D: TRBD1
J: TRBJ2-2
length: 15
size: NA
V: TRBV2
DNA: TGTGCCAGCAGACCACAGGGGGGCAACACCGGGGAGCTGTTTTTT
CDR3: CASRPQGGNTGELFF

D: TRBD2
J: TRBJ2-6
length: 18
size: NA
V: TRBV7-7
DNA: TGTGCTAGCAGCTTAGCGCTAATCCGGGGGGCTGGGGCCAACGTCCTGACTTTC
CDR3: CASSLALIRGAGANVLTF

D: NA
J: TRBJ2-5
length: 13
size: few
V: TRBV6-5
DNA: TGTGCCAGCAGTCGGACAGTTAAAGAGACCCAGTACTTC
CDR3: CASSRTVKETQYF